This T cell receptor (beta chain) was obtained from a study of blood T cell repertoires in COVID-19 (dated by TCRdb to the early 2020s). Regarding the study in general: The collaborator samples originated in the United States, Italy and Spain and spanned the acute and convalescent phases of COVID-19. The prospective study material was composed of cDNA or gDNA derived from T cells, B-cell-depleted T cells, or PBMCs. Subjects who had been exposed to COVID-19, were actively infected with it, or had recovered from it provided the deeply sampled blood TCRbeta repertoires that made up the dataset. The repertoires were made available in a free public database intended to serve as a resource for research on the immune response to SARS-CoV-2. The samples were drawn from two sources: the first 160 participants of the ongoing ImmuneRACE study, and over 950 subjects contributed by 6 global collaborators. Nearly every sample came with metadata listing a de-identified subject ID, COVID-19 status, age in years and sex. Where available, HLA class I and class II types were obtained from metadata supplied by the sample provider rather than from assay-based typing.

In regard to this clone: The antigen it binds to is not known. Base qualities are not provided; no much larger clone lies one nucleotide away.

TCRbeta CDR3 regions were amplified from genomic DNA using the immunoSEQ Assay, a bias-controlled multiplex PCR. The paper's data handling went like this. The number of nucleated cells in each sample was estimated from the amplification of reference gene primers within the assay. Sequence reads were collapsed and filtered to measure the absolute abundance of every unique TCRbeta CDR3 rearrangement. For each sample, productive Simpson clonality was calculated as the square root of Simpson's diversity index across productive rearrangements. In TCRdb, the immuneACCESS table is reduced to in-frame sequences with V and J assigned. These tables do not hold every clone; where another copy was compared, an unresolved V gene accounts for under half, and the others remain unexplained. That table is the source of V, J and clone size, and D and trimming were worked out from the DNA. This sample comprises under 200,000 clones, approximately 91% of them detected only once. The ten top clones hold 2% to 3% of the sample.

The CDR3 runs 14 amino acids, cysteine and phenylalanine included. CDR3 DNA is the only sequence kept; it has 42 bases, read in frame from the first base. The germline V gene specifies KGHSH as CDR1 and LQKENI as CDR2. Unmatched junction bases come to 3, with V trimmed by 4 bases and J by 10 bases. The collaborating institutions used their own protocols to collect whole blood in K2EDTA tubes. For TCRbeta analysis, collaborators shipped samples as frozen whole blood, isolated PBMCs, or DNA extracted from either of those sample types. Study-level results and caveats: How much clinical and demographic metadata was included differed by source and by participant, and the metadata was provided uncurated.

The TCR was taken from a man younger than 35 with acute or convalescent COVID-19. Recombination connected TRBV18 to TRBJ1-6; TRBD1 aligns with 11 central bases. The source material was peripheral blood. The sequenced DNA is TGTGCCAGCTCACGGGACAGGGGGGACTCACCCCTCCACTTT. Translation gives CASSRDRGDSPLHF.